This TCR beta chain was obtained from a study of OX40 agonist ivuxolimab in advanced cancers. Study-level information: Ivuxolimab, an antibody that agonizes OX40 (CD134), was administered to the patients. Patients were infused with ivuxolimab every 2 weeks at 0.01 to 10 mg/kg. Whole-study findings and limits: A proportion of nonresponders additionally exhibited low normalized T-cell clonal expansion.

This table comes from immunoSEQ multiplex PCR, and its TCRdb copy is limited to in-frame clones, with some not included. The table has some 95,000 clones, 92% seen once. In regard to this clone: Its antigen is unknown.

Source: CD4+ or CD8+ T cells sorted from blood, taken in a trial of the OX40 agonist ivuxolimab. The clonotype originates from an adult with an advanced solid tumor such as melanoma, head and neck, liver or kidney cancer.

CDR3 protein: CASSIWSDRSQFYGYTF. The CDR3 DNA is TGTGCCAGTAGTATATGGAGCGACAGGTCCCAATTCTATGGCTACACCTTC. The V call is TRBV19, the J call TRBJ1-2; the D gene is possibly TRBD1 (6 bases). This CDR3 spans 17 amino acids. CDR1 is LNHDA, CDR2 SQIVND, per germline (reference sequence). Deletions cut 2 bases from V and 4 bases from J, with 20 bases between.